This entry lists 2 T cell receptor beta chains sequenced from one sample in a study of shared clonotypes between healthy human individuals. Data came from immunoSEQ multiplex PCR; TCRdb stores just in-frame clones and leaves some out. The sample has around 1.1 million clones, more than 75% seen once. The sequenced sample consisted of memory CD4+ T cells from PBMCs. Subset meaning: CD45RA-negative fraction. The receptors stem from a man younger than 30 in good health. Some clones in this sample may be carry-over from other donors' samples.

This clone has just a few counts. Other DNA sequences in this sample translate to the same CDR3. V and J are TRBV7-3 and TRBJ2-3, with D possibly matching TRBD1 (5 bases). The CDR3 has 13 residues. CDR1 SGHTA and CDR2 FQGTGA come from the germline V gene. Trimming stripped 2 bases from V and 6 bases from J, with 9 bases between. The CDR3 sequence is CASSLAGPDTQYF. In nucleotides, the CDR3 is TGTGCCAGCAGCTTAGCAGGGCCTGATACGCAGTATTTT.

The CDR3 DNA is TGTGCCACCAGCTTAGGTCAGCGAGCCTACGAGCAGTACTTC. Translation: CATSLGQRAYEQYF. This chain uses TRBV15 with TRBJ2-7; D gene unclear. V was trimmed by 5 bases and J by 2 bases, leaving 13 bases between them. There are 14 residues in the CDR3. Germline loops: CDR1 LNHNV, CDR2 YYDKDF (reference sequence).